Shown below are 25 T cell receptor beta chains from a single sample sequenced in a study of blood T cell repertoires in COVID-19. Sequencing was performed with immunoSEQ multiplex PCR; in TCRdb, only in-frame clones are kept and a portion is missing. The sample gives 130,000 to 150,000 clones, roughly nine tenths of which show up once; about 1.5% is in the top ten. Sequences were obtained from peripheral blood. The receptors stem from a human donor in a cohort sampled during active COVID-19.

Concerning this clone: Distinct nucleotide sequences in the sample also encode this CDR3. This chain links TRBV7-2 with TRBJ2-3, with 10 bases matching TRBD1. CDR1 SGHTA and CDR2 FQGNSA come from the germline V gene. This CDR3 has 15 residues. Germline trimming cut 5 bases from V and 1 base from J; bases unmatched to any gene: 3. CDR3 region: CASSPDRGRTDTQYF. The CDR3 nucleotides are TGTGCCAGCAGCCCCGACAGGGGGCGCACAGATACGCAGTATTTT.

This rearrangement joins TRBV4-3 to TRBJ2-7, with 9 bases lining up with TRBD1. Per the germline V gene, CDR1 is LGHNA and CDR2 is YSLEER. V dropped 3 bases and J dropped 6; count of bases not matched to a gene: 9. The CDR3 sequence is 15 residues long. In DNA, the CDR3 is TGCGCCAGCAGCCAGGATACCGGGACAGGGCTCGAGCAGTACTTC. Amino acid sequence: CASSQDTGTGLEQYF.

The CDR3 sequence is CASSPQASNQPQHF. CDR3 in DNA: TGTGCCAGCAGCCCCCAGGCTAGCAATCAGCCCCAGCATTTT. This rearrangement joins TRBV6-2 or TRBV6-3 to TRBJ1-5; D gene uncertain. This CDR3 has 14 residues. CDR1 and CDR2 from the germline V gene are MNHEY and SVGEGT. Between the trimmed V and J ends, which lost 6 bases and 0 bases, there was a span of 9 bases.

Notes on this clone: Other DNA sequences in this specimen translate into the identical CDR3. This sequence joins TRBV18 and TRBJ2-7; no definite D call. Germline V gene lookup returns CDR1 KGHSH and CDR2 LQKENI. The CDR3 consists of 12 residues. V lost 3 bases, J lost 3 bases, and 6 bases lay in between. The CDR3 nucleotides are TGTGCCAGCTCACCGGCCAGCTACGAGCAGTACTTC. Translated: CASSPASYEQYF.

DNA for the CDR3: TGTGCCACCAGTGATTCGGGACAGTACACCGGGGAGCTGTTTTTT. Amino acid sequence: CATSDSGQYTGELFF. The chain carries TRBV24-1 and TRBJ2-2, with 7 positions matching TRBD1. Germline V gene data show CDR1 as KGHDR and CDR2 as SFDVKD. V trimming: 2 bases; J trimming: 3 bases; junction bases outside the gene matches: 2. This CDR3 comprises 15 residues.

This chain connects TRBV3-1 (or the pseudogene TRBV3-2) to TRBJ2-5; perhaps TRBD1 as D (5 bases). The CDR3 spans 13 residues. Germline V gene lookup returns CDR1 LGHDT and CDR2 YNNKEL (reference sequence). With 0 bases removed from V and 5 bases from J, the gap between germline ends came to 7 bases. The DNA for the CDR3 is TGTGCCAGCAGCCAAGATCGACAGGAGACCCAGTACTTC. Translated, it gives CASSQDRQETQYF.

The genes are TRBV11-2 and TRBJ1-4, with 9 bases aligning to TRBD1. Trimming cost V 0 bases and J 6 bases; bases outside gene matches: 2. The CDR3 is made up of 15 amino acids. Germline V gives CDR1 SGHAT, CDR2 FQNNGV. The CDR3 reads CASSLEGTGYEKLFF. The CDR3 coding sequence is TGTGCCAGCAGCTTAGAGGGGACAGGGTATGAAAAACTGTTTTTT.

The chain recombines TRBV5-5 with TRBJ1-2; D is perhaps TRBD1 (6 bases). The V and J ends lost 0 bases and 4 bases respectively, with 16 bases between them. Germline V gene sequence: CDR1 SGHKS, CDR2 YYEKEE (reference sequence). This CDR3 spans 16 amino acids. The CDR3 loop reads CASSLDGDTGFYGYTF. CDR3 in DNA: TGTGCCAGCAGCTTGGACGGAGATACAGGGTTCTATGGCTACACCTTC. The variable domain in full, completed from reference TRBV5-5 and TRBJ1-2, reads DAGVTQSPTHLIKTRGQQVTLRCSPISGHKSVSWYQQVLGQGPQFIFQYYEKEERGRGNFPDRFSARQFPNYSSELNVNALLLGDSALYLCASSLDGDTGFYGYTFGSGTRLTVV.

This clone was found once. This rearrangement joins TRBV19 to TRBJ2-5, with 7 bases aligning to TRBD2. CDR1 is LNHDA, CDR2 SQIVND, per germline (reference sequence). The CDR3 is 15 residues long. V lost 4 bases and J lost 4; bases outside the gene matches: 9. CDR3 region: CASSNKRGIRETQYF. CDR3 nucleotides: TGTGCCAGTAGTAACAAGCGGGGAATTAGAGAGACCCAGTACTTC.

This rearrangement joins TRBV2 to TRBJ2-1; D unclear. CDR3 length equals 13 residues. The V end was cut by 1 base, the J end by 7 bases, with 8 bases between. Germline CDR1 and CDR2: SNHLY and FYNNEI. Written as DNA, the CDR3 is TGTGCCAGCAGTGAAGGGCCTCCTAATGAGCAGTTCTTC. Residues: CASSEGPPNEQFF.

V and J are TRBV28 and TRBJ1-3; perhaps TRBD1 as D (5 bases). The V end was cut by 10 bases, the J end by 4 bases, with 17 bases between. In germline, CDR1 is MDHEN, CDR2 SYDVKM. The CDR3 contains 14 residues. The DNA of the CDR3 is TGTGCCACCGCAAAGGGGAGGGTCGGAAACACCATATATTTT. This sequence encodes CATAKGRVGNTIYF.

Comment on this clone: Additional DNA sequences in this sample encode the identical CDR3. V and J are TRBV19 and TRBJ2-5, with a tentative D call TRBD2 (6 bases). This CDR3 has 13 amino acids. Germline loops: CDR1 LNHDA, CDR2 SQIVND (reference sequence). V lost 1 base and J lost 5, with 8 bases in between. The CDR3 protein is CASSIAGVETQYF. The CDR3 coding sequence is TGTGCCAGTAGTATAGCGGGGGTCGAGACCCAGTACTTC.

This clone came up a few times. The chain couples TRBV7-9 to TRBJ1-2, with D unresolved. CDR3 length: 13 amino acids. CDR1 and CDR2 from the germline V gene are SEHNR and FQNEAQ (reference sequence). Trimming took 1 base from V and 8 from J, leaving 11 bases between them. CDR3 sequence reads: CASSLEGGYGYTF. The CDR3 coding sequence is TGTGCCAGCAGCTTAGAGGGAGGGTACGGCTACACCTTC.

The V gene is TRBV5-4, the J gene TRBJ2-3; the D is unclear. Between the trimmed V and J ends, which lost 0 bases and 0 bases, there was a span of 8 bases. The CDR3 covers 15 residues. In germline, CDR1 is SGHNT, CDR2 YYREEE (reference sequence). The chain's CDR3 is CASSLEPTSTDTQYF. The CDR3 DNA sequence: TGTGCCAGCAGCTTGGAGCCGACTAGCACAGATACGCAGTATTTT.

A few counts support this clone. CDR3 in DNA: TGCGCCAGCAGCCAAGCAGTCGGCGGACAGCCCCAGCATTTT. Translated: CASSQAVGGQPQHF. The V and J genes are TRBV4-3 and TRBJ1-5; D ambiguous. This CDR3 contains 14 residues. CDR1 LGHNA and CDR2 YSLEER come from the germline V gene. V lost 1 base and J 7 bases, leaving 11 bases between the germline ends.

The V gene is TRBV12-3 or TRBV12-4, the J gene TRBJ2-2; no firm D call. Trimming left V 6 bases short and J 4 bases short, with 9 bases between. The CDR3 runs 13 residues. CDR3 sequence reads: CASSSHSTGELFF. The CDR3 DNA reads TGTGCCAGCAGCTCGCATAGCACCGGGGAGCTGTTTTTT.

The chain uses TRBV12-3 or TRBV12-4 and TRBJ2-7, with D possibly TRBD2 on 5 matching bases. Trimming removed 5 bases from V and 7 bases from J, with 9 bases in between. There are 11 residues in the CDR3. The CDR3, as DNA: TGTGCCAGCAGTATAACGGGAGAGCAGTACTTC. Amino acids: CASSITGEQYF.

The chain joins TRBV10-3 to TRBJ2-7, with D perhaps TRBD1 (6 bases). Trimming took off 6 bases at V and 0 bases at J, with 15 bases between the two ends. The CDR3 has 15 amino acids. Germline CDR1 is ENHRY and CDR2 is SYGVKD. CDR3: CAIRAQGTYSYEQYF. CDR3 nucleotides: TGTGCCATCAGGGCACAGGGAACCTACTCCTACGAGCAGTACTTC.

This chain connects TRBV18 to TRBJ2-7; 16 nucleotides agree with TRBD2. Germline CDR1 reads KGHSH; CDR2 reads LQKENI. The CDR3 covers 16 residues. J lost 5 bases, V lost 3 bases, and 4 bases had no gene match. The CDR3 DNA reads TGTGCCAGCTCACCGGGACTAGCGGGGGGGAAAAACGAGCAGTACTTC. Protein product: CASSPGLAGGKNEQYF.

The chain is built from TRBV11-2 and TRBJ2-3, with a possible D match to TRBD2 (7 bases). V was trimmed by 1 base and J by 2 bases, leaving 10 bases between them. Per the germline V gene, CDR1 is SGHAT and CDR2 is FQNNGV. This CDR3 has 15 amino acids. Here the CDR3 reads CASSLVRGPTDTQYF. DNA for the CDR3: TGTGCCAGCAGCTTAGTGCGGGGGCCCACAGATACGCAGTATTTT.

This chain's CDR3 is CASSRIGQGANTIYF. The CDR3 DNA sequence: TGTGCCAGCAGCCGCATCGGACAGGGGGCTAACACCATATATTTT. V and J are TRBV9 and TRBJ1-3; 11 bases match TRBD1. CDR3 length equals 15 residues. Germline loops: CDR1 SGDLS, CDR2 YYNGEE. V gave up 4 bases and J gave up 7 bases; unmatched junction bases: 7.

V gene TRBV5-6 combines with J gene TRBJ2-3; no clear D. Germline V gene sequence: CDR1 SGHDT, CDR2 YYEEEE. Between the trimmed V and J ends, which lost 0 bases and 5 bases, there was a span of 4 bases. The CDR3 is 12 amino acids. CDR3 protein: CASSLARDTQYF. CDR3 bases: TGTGCCAGCAGCTTGGCGAGAGATACGCAGTATTTT.

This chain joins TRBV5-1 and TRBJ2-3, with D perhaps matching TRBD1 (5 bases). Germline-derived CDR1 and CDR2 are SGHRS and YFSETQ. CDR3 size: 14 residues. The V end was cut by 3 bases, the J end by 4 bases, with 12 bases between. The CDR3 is CASSWGGNADTQYF. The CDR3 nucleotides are TGCGCCAGCAGCTGGGGCGGTAACGCAGATACGCAGTATTTT.

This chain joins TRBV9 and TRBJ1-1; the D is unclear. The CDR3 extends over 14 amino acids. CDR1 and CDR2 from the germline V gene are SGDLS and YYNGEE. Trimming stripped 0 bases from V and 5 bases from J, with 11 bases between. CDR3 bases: TGTGCCAGCAGCGTAGGTCCAGGTCGAACTGAAGCTTTCTTT. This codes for CASSVGPGRTEAFF. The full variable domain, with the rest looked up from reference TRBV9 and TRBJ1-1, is DSGVTQTPKHLITATGQRVTLRCSPRSGDLSVYWYQQSLDQGLQFLIQYYNGEERAKGNILERFSAQQFPDLHSELNLSSLELGDSALYFCASSVGPGRTEAFFGQGTRLTVV.

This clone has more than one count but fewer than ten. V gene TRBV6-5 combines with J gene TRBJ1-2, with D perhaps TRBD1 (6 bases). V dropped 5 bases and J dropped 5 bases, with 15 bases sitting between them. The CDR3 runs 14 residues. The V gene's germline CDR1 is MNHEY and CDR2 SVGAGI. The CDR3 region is CASSTGFNSYGYTF. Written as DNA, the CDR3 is TGTGCCAGCAGTACAGGGTTCAATTCTTATGGCTACACCTTC.